These 28 T cell receptor beta chains originate from one sample sequenced in a study of cytomegalovirus exposure and HLA in healthy donors. The PCR made use of 60 Vbeta and 13 Jbeta primers. Clones were read by immunoSEQ multiplex PCR, and TCRdb kept only the in-frame ones, dropping some. The sample lists around 83,000 clones, around 80% occurring once. Sequencing was carried out using PBMCs. Receptors were obtained from a male donor in good health and CMV-seropositive.

The chain carries TRBV19 and TRBJ1-5; D is perhaps TRBD1 (6 bases). Trimming pared 9 bases from V and 3 bases from J, leaving 21 bases between. CDR1 is LNHDA, CDR2 SQIVND, per germline (reference sequence). The CDR3 spans 16 residues. The CDR3, as DNA: TGTGCCAGCACCCTCCAGCGGGGGGCGATCAATCAGCCCCAGCATTTT. Protein product: CASTLQRGAINQPQHF.

V gene TRBV16 combines with J gene TRBJ1-3; TRBD1 might be the D (6 bases). Germline V gene data show CDR1 as KGHSY and CDR2 as FQNENV. CDR3 length: 17 amino acids. The V end was cut by 0 bases, the J end by 4 bases, with 16 bases between. The CDR3: CASSQSRGGATGNTIYF. The CDR3 region has the DNA TGTGCCAGCAGCCAATCCAGGGGAGGGGCGACCGGAAACACCATATATTTT.

The J gene is TRBJ2-1, the V gene TRBV7-3; the D gene is possibly TRBD2 (5 bases). The CDR3 contains 14 residues. The V and J ends lost 5 bases and 1 base respectively, with 9 bases between them. In germline, CDR1 is SGHTA, CDR2 FQGTGA. CDR3 region: CASSPPGSYNEQFF. The CDR3 DNA follows: TGTGCCAGCAGCCCACCGGGATCCTACAATGAGCAGTTCTTC.

A single count supports this clone. The chain employs TRBV7-6 and TRBJ2-7; D unclear. The CDR3 covers 15 residues. Germline V gene lookup returns CDR1 SGHVS and CDR2 FNYEAQ. The V gene lost 5 bases and the J gene lost 4 bases, with 18 bases spanning the gap. CDR3 residues: CASSPDPSNRYEQYF. The CDR3 DNA is TGTGCCAGCAGCCCCGACCCGTCGAACAGATACGAGCAGTACTTC.

The chain employs TRBV2 and TRBJ2-7; maybe TRBD1 (7 bases). This CDR3 has 13 amino acids. Germline values: CDR1 SNHLY, CDR2 FYNNEI. V was pared by 6 bases and J by 13 bases, with 22 bases between. The CDR3 reads CASRAEPQGGQYF. The CDR3 bases are TGTGCCAGCAGAGCAGAGCCCCAGGGGGGACAATACTTC. Drawing the rest from reference TRBV2 and TRBJ2-7, the complete variable domain is EPEVTQTPSHQVTQMGQEVILRCVPISNHLYFYWYRQILGQKVEFLVSFYNNEISEKSEIFDDQFSVERPDGSNFTLKIRSTKLEDSAMYFCASRAEPQGGQYFGPGTRLTVT.

The chain couples TRBV13 to TRBJ1-6; D gene uncertain. The CDR3 covers 18 residues. Trimming pared 5 bases from V and 0 bases from J, leaving 17 bases between. The V gene's germline CDR1 is PRHDT and CDR2 FYEKMQ (reference sequence). The CDR3 nucleotides read TGTGCCAGCAGCACACGGGAGCTTTCTAGCTCCTATAATTCACCCCTCCACTTT. Amino acid sequence: CASSTRELSSSYNSPLHF.

This clone has just one count. The chain couples TRBV7-9 to TRBJ1-2; D is possibly TRBD1 (6 bases). V was trimmed by 5 bases and J by 8 bases, leaving 12 bases between them. There are 12 residues in the CDR3. Germline lookup yields CDR1 SEHNR and CDR2 FQNEAQ (reference sequence). The CDR3 nucleotides are TGTGCCAGCAGCCAAGGACAGCCCGGCTACACCTTC. This codes for CASSQGQPGYTF.

The rearrangement joins TRBV28 to TRBJ2-5; 10 nucleotides line up with TRBD1. The CDR3 is 16 amino acids. The V gene end was trimmed by 4 bases and the J gene end by 3 bases; junction bases not matched to a gene: 8. Germline CDR1 MDHEN, CDR2 SYDVKM. The DNA for the CDR3 is TGTGCCAGCAGTTCGTGGGGGGGGACAGGGGAAGAGACCCAGTACTTC. Its protein product is CASSSWGGTGEETQYF.

The chain couples TRBV2 to TRBJ1-1, with D maybe TRBD1 (6 bases). The germline V gene has CDR1 SNHLY and CDR2 FYNNEI. Trimming shortened V by 6 bases and J by 4 bases, and 12 bases separated the two germline ends. CDR3 length: 13 amino acids. The CDR3 here is CASRPRGGTEAFF. CDR3 DNA: TGTGCCAGCAGACCCAGGGGCGGCACTGAAGCTTTCTTT.

The V and J genes are TRBV15 and TRBJ2-7; D is undetermined. Germline loops: CDR1 LNHNV, CDR2 YYDKDF (reference sequence). The CDR3 is 13 amino acids. The ends were cut back, 8 bases at V and 2 bases at J, with 13 bases in the middle. CDR3 coding DNA: TGTGCCACCCGACGAGACATTACCTACGAGCAGTACTTC. This sequence encodes CATRRDITYEQYF.

A single count supports this clone. The V and J genes are TRBV18 and TRBJ2-7, with D perhaps matching TRBD1 (6 bases). Trimming removed 0 bases from V and 1 base from J, with 13 bases in between. The CDR3 sequence is 16 residues long. The germline V gene has CDR1 KGHSH and CDR2 LQKENI. This chain's CDR3 is CASSPPSRTVSYEQYF. DNA for the CDR3: TGTGCCAGCTCACCACCATCCCGGACAGTGTCCTACGAGCAGTACTTC.

The chain uses TRBV9 and TRBJ2-1; 8 positions match TRBD1. This CDR3 comprises 15 residues. J was trimmed by 3 bases and V by 5 bases; bases with no gene match: 7. CDR1 is SGDLS, CDR2 YYNGEE, per germline. The CDR3 here is CASSGDRTRYNEQFF. CDR3 in DNA: TGTGCCAGCAGTGGGGACAGGACCCGCTACAATGAGCAGTTCTTC.

This chain connects TRBV10-3 to TRBJ2-7, with 12 bases identical to TRBD2. With V trimmed by 6 bases and J by 5 bases, 8 bases remained unmatched. The germline V gene encodes CDR1 ENHRY and CDR2 SYGVKD. The CDR3 length is 15 residues. The CDR3 sequence: CAIRRGLAGINEQYF. For the CDR3, the DNA is TGTGCCATCAGGAGAGGACTAGCGGGGATCAACGAGCAGTACTTC.

J is TRBJ2-7 and V is TRBV5-4; 8 bases match TRBD2. Germline trimming cut 3 bases from V and 0 bases from J; bases unmatched to any gene: 5. CDR1 is SGHNT and CDR2 is YYREEE in the germline V gene (reference sequence). The CDR3 sequence is 15 residues long. The CDR3 loop is CASSSATSGSYEQYF. CDR3 DNA: TGTGCCAGCAGCTCTGCTACTAGCGGCTCCTACGAGCAGTACTTC.

The rearrangement joins TRBV13 to TRBJ2-3, with no clear D. Trimming took 1 base from V and 2 from J, leaving 16 bases between them. This CDR3 spans 17 amino acids. CDR1 and CDR2 from the germline V gene are PRHDT and FYEKMQ (reference sequence). The CDR3 DNA is TGTGCCAGCAGCTTAGTGAAAGCGACCTCTTACACAGATACGCAGTATTTT. It translates to CASSLVKATSYTDTQYF.

This chain joins TRBV27 and TRBJ1-5; 8 bases align to TRBD1. This CDR3 has 14 amino acids. The germline V gene encodes CDR1 MNHEY and CDR2 SMNVEV (reference sequence). V shed 8 bases and J 9 bases; nucleotides not matched to a gene: 12. In nucleotides, the CDR3 is TGTGCCAGCTCCGACAGGGGCCCGCGGGGGCCCCAGCATTTT. Encoded protein: CASSDRGPRGPQHF.

The chain joins TRBV30 to TRBJ1-2, with a weak D call TRBD1 (6 bases). The germline V gene encodes CDR1 GTSNPN and CDR2 SVGIG (reference sequence). This CDR3 region has 10 residues. Deletions cut 7 bases from V and 5 bases from J, with 8 bases between. CDR3 sequence: CASTGYGYTF. CDR3 nucleotides: TGTGCCTCGACAGGTTATGGCTACACCTTC.

The chain uses TRBV5-4 and TRBJ2-4; 8 bases match TRBD1. The CDR3 length is 12 residues. CDR1 is SGHNT, CDR2 YYREEE, per germline (reference sequence). J lost 15 bases, V lost 0 bases, and 5 bases had no gene match. The CDR3 spells CASSLEGRGLYF. In DNA, the CDR3 is TGTGCCAGCAGCTTGGAAGGCAGGGGGCTGTACTTC.

V and J are TRBV2 and TRBJ1-1, with D perhaps TRBD1 (5 bases). The CDR3 extends over 14 amino acids. V gave up 7 bases and J gave up 7 bases, with 19 bases separating them. Germline V lookup: CDR1 SNHLY, CDR2 FYNNEI. CDR3 amino acids: CASTSTWGSREAFF. The CDR3 DNA reads TGTGCCAGCACCAGTACCTGGGGCTCCCGTGAAGCTTTCTTT.

The genes are TRBV29-1 and TRBJ1-1; D not resolved. The CDR3 loop spans 11 amino acids. CDR1 SQVTM and CDR2 ANQGSEA come from the germline V gene. V was clipped by 4 bases and J by 8 bases, with 11 bases between them. The CDR3 coding sequence is TGCAGCGTTGGAGGGTTTATAGAAGCTTTCTTT. It specifies CSVGGFIEAFF.

V and J are TRBV28 and TRBJ2-7; D is possibly TRBD1 (6 bases). CDR1 is MDHEN and CDR2 is SYDVKM in the germline V gene. The CDR3 covers 14 residues. V was clipped by 7 bases and J by 5 bases, with 18 bases between them. The chain's CDR3 is CASTYEKQGHEQYF. CDR3 bases: TGTGCCAGCACTTATGAGAAACAGGGCCACGAGCAGTACTTC. Combining the CDR3 with reference TRBV28 and TRBJ2-7 gives the whole variable domain DVKVTQSSRYLVKRTGEKVFLECVQDMDHENMFWYRQDPGLGLRLIYFSYDVKMKEKGDIPEGYSVSREKKERFSLILESASTNQTSMYLCASTYEKQGHEQYFGPGTRLTVT.

The rearrangement uses TRBV6-5 and TRBJ1-2; TRBD1 might be the D (5 bases). Germline V lookup: CDR1 MNHEY, CDR2 SVGAGI. V was trimmed by 2 bases and J by 7 bases, leaving 14 bases between them. This CDR3 has 14 residues. This CDR3 is CASSYLGTGGGYTF. The CDR3 DNA follows: TGTGCCAGCAGTTACCTCGGGACTGGGGGTGGCTACACCTTC.

The CDR3 protein is CASSQANTKETQYF. The CDR3 DNA reads TGTGCCAGCAGCCAAGCTAATACGAAAGAGACCCAGTACTTC. The chain combines TRBV14 with TRBJ2-5; D gene unclear. The V end was cut by 1 base, the J end by 3 bases, with 9 bases between. The CDR3 spans 14 residues. Looked up from germline, CDR1 is SGHDN and CDR2 is FVKESK.

This clone has only one observation. The gene calls are TRBV27 and TRBJ2-2; possibly TRBD2 for D (5 bases). This CDR3 spans 12 amino acids. From germline, CDR1 is MNHEY and CDR2 SMNVEV (reference sequence). Trimming removed 4 bases at V and 7 bases at J, with 7 bases between. The CDR3 nucleotides read TGTGCCAGCAGTTACGGGGTCGGGGAGCTGTTTTTT. Amino acid sequence: CASSYGVGELFF.

This rearrangement joins TRBV15 to TRBJ1-5; D is ambiguous. CDR1 and CDR2 (germline): LNHNV, YYDKDF (reference sequence). V lost 1 base and J 4 bases, leaving 5 bases between the germline ends. This CDR3 comprises 13 residues. The CDR3 DNA reads as TGTGCCACCAGCAGAGGAGGGAATCAGCCCCAGCATTTT. Its protein is CATSRGGNQPQHF.

The rearrangement links TRBV15 to TRBJ2-2; 8 bases match TRBD2. There are 16 residues in the CDR3. Germline V CDR1 and CDR2: LNHNV, YYDKDF (reference sequence). V shed 6 bases, J shed 0 bases, and the junction held 6 bases outside the gene matches. The CDR3 DNA sequence: TGTGCCACCAGTCCAACTAGCGGTCCGAACACCGGGGAGCTGTTTTTT. It encodes CATSPTSGPNTGELFF.

The chain recombines TRBV5-5 with TRBJ2-1; TRBD1 aligns across 8 bases. The germline V gene has CDR1 SGHKS and CDR2 YYEKEE (reference sequence). J gave up 6 bases and V 0 bases, and 11 bases lay outside the gene matches. This CDR3 spans 17 amino acids. Here the CDR3 DNA reads TGTGCCAGCAGCTTGGTATCCGTGACAGGGGCTTCCAATGAGCAGTTCTTC. It codes for CASSLVSVTGASNEQFF.

The gene calls are TRBV7-2 and TRBJ1-5; 7 nucleotides line up with TRBD1. The CDR3 is 15 amino acids. CDR1 is SGHTA, CDR2 FQGNSA, per germline. Trimming cost V 0 bases and J 2 bases; bases outside gene matches: 1. As DNA, the CDR3 is TGTGCCAGCAGCTTAGCAGGGGGCGGCAATCAGCCCCAGCATTTT. Its protein product is CASSLAGGGNQPQHF.